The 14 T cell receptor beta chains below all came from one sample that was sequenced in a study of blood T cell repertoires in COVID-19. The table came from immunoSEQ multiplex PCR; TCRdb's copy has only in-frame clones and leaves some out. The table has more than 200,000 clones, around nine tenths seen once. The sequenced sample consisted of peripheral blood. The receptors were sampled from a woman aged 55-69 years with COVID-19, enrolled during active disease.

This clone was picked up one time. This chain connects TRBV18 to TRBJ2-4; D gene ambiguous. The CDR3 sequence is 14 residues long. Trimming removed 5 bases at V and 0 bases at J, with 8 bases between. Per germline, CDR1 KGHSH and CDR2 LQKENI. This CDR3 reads CASSTGKAKNIQYF. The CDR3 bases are TGTGCCAGCTCAACCGGTAAAGCCAAAAACATTCAGTACTTC. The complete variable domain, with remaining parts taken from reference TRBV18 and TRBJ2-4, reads NAGVMQNPRHLVRRRGQEARLRCSPMKGHSHVYWYRQLPEEGLKFMVYLQKENIIDESGMPKERFSAEFPKEGPSILRIQQVVRGDSAAYFCASSTGKAKNIQYFGAGTRLSVL.

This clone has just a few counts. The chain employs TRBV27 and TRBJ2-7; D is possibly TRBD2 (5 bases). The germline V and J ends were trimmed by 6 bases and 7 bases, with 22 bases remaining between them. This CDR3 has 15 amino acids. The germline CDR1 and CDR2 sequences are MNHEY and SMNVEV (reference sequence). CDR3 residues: CASSRPGDGIGEQYF. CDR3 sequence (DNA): TGTGCCAGCAGCCGACCCGGAGACGGGATAGGGGAGCAGTACTTC.

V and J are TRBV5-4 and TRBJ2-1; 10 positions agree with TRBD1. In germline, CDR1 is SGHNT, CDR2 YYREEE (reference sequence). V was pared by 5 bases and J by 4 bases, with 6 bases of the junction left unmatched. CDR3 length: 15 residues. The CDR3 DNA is TGTGCCAGCAGTCGTGGGACAGGGGATTACAATGAGCAGTTCTTC. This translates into CASSRGTGDYNEQFF.

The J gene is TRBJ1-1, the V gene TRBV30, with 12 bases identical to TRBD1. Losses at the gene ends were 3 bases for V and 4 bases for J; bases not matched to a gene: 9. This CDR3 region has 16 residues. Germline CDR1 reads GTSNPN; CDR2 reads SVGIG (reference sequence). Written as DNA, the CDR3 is TGTGCCTGGAGGTACGGGACAGGGGGCGGCGGCACTGAAGCTTTCTTT. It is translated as CAWRYGTGGGGTEAFF.

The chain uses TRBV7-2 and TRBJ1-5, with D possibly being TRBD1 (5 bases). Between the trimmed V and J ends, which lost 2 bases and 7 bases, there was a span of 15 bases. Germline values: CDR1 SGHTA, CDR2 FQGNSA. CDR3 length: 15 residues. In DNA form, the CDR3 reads TGTGCCAGCAGCTTAAACCAGGGTGTCGGACAGCCCCAGCATTTT. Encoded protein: CASSLNQGVGQPQHF. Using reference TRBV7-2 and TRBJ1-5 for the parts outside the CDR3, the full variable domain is GAGVSQSPSNKVTEKGKDVELRCDPISGHTALYWYRQSLGQGLEFLIYFQGNSAPDKSGLPSDRFSAERTGGSVSTLTIQRTQQEDSAVYLCASSLNQGVGQPQHFGDGTRLSIL.

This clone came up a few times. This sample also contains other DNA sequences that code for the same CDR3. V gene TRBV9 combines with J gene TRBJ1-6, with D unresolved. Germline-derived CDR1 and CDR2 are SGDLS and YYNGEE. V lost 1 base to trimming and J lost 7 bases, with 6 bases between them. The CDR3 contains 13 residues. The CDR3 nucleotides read TGTGCCAGCAGCGTAAACGAGAATTCACCCCTCCACTTT. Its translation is CASSVNENSPLHF.

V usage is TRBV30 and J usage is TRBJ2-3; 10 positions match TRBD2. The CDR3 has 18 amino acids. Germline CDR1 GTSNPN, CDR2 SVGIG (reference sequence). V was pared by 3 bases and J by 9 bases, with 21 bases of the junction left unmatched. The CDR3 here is CAWRAHRVIAGGWGTQYF. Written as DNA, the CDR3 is TGTGCCTGGAGAGCCCACCGCGTGATAGCGGGAGGTTGGGGCACGCAGTATTTT.

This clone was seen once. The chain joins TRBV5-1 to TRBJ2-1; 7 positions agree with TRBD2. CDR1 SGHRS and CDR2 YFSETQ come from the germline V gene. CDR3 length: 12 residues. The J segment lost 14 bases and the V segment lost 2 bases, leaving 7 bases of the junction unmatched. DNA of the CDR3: TGCGCCAGCAGCTTTGGGGACTATCAAAAGTTCTTC. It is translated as CASSFGDYQKFF. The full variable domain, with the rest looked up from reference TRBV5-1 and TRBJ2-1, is KAGVTQTPRYLIKTRGQQVTLSCSPISGHRSVSWYQQTPGQGLQFLFEYFSETQRNKGNFPGRFSGRQFSNSRSEMNVSTLELGDSALYLCASSFGDYQKFFGPGTRLTVL.

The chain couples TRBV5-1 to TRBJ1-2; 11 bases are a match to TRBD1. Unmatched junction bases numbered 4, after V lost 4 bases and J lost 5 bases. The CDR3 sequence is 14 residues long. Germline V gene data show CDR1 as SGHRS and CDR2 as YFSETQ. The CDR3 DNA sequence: TGCGCCAGCAGCATGGACAGGGGGCTTTATGGCTACACCTTC. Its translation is CASSMDRGLYGYTF.

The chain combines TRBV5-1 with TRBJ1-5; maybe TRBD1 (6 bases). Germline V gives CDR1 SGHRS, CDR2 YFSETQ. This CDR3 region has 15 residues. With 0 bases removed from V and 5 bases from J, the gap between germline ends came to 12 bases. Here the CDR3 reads CASSLASSGDQPQHF. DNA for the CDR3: TGCGCCAGCAGCTTGGCCTCTTCAGGGGATCAGCCCCAGCATTTT.

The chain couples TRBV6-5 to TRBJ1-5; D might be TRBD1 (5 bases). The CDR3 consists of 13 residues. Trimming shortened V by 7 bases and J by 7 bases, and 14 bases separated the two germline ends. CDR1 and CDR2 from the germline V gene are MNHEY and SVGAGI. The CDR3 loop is CASKGRVDQPQHF. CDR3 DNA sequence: TGTGCCAGCAAAGGCAGGGTGGACCAGCCCCAGCATTTT.

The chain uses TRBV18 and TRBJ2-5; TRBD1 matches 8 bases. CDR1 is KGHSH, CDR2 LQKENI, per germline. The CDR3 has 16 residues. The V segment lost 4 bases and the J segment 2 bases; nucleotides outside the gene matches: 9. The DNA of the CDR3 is TGTGCCAGCTCACGCCGAGGGGGACAGGCTCAAGAGACCCAGTACTTC. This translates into CASSRRGGQAQETQYF.

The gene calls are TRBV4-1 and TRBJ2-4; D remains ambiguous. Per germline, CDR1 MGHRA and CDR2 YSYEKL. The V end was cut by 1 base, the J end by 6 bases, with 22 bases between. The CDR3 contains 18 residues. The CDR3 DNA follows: TGCGCCAGCAGCCAAGGAGGCGCTAAGGCCGTTTCCAGAAACATTCAGTACTTC. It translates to CASSQGGAKAVSRNIQYF.

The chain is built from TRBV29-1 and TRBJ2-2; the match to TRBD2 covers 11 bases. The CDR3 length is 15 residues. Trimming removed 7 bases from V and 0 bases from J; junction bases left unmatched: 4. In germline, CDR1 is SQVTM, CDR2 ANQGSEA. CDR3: CSASSGRTNTGELFF. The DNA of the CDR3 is TGCAGCGCCTCTAGCGGGAGGACGAACACCGGGGAGCTGTTTTTT.